These T cell receptor beta chains were read from a single sample in a study of shared clonotypes between healthy human individuals. The table came from immunoSEQ multiplex PCR; TCRdb's copy has only in-frame clones and leaves some out. The sample holds around 2,000,000 clones; 85% to 95% are singletons and the top ten take about 1.1%. Source material: naive CD8+ T cells sorted from blood. All receptors derive from a man in his late teens or twenties in good health. CDR3s include the opening cysteine and the closing phenylalanine or tryptophan. The D gene is left open where the match is weak. The size entry is marked missing in some rows and otherwise reads once, few, many or a size class.

j_gene: TRBJ1-1
abundance: .
v_gene: TRBV5-4
d_gene: .
CDR3nt: TGTGCCAGCAGTCTTTTGAACACTGAAGCTTTCTTT
CDR3aa: CASSLLNTEAFF

j_gene: TRBJ1-2
abundance: .
v_gene: TRBV19
d_gene: .
CDR3nt: TGTGCCAGTACGGGGCGTTGGGGCTACACCTTC
CDR3aa: CASTGRWGYTF

j_gene: TRBJ2-7
abundance: .
v_gene: TRBV5-6
d_gene: .
CDR3nt: TGTGCCAGCAGCTCCATGACTGGAACCTACGAGCAGTACTTC
CDR3aa: CASSSMTGTYEQYF

j_gene: TRBJ1-1
abundance: .
v_gene: TRBV7-2
d_gene: .
CDR3nt: TGTGCCAGCAGCTTCTTTGGAGTCGCGAACACTGAAGCTTTCTTT
CDR3aa: CASSFFGVANTEAFF

j_gene: TRBJ2-3
abundance: .
v_gene: TRBV9
d_gene: TRBD2
CDR3nt: TGTGCCAGCAGCGTATGGGGAAGCGGGGCTGGCACAGATACGCAGTATTTT
CDR3aa: CASSVWGSGAGTDTQYF

j_gene: TRBJ2-7
abundance: .
v_gene: TRBV25-1
d_gene: .
CDR3nt: TGTGCCAGCCTGAACGGAGGGTGTTCCTACGAGCAGTACTTC
CDR3aa: CASLNGGCSYEQYF

j_gene: TRBJ1-1
abundance: .
v_gene: TRBV2
d_gene: .
CDR3nt: TGTGCCAGCAGCCACCCCCGGGACACAGGAAACACTGAAGCTTTCTTT
CDR3aa: CASSHPRDTGNTEAFF

j_gene: TRBJ2-1
abundance: .
v_gene: TRBV9
d_gene: TRBD1
CDR3nt: TGTGCCAGCAGCGTAGGAGGGGGCGATGAGCAGTTCTTC
CDR3aa: CASSVGGGDEQFF

j_gene: TRBJ2-1
abundance: .
v_gene: TRBV14
d_gene: .
CDR3nt: TGTGCCAGCAGCCAAGATTGGAGGAGCTCCTACAATGAGCAGTTCTTC
CDR3aa: CASSQDWRSSYNEQFF

j_gene: TRBJ2-5
abundance: .
v_gene: TRBV11-2
d_gene: .
CDR3nt: TGTGCCAGCAGCTTTGGCTGGGTGGGGTACCAAGAGACCCAGTACTTC
CDR3aa: CASSFGWVGYQETQYF

j_gene: TRBJ2-2
abundance: .
v_gene: TRBV9
d_gene: TRBD2
CDR3nt: TGTGCCAGCAGCGTCCCGACTAGCGGGGAGAACACCGGGGAGCTGTTTTTT
CDR3aa: CASSVPTSGENTGELFF

j_gene: TRBJ2-7
abundance: .
v_gene: TRBV27
d_gene: TRBD2
CDR3nt: TGTGCCAGCAGTTTGACTAGCGGACTTGCTGCTCCCGAGCAGTACTTC
CDR3aa: CASSLTSGLAAPEQYF

j_gene: TRBJ1-6
abundance: .
v_gene: TRBV7-9
d_gene: TRBD1
CDR3nt: TGTGCCAGCAGCCGCCGGGACAGGGTGAATTCACCCCTCCACTTT
CDR3aa: CASSRRDRVNSPLHF

j_gene: TRBJ2-3
abundance: .
v_gene: TRBV15
d_gene: .
CDR3nt: TGTGCCACCAGCAGAGAGGTTGCGGGGTCCTACACAGATACGCAGTATTTT
CDR3aa: CATSREVAGSYTDTQYF

j_gene: TRBJ2-5
abundance: .
v_gene: TRBV25-1
d_gene: .
CDR3nt: TGTGCCAGCAGTGAATATAATGGGGAGACCCAGTACTTC
CDR3aa: CASSEYNGETQYF

j_gene: TRBJ1-2
abundance: once
v_gene: TRBV12-1
d_gene: .
CDR3nt: TGTGCCAGCAAAGCTTTCACCCGGGACAGGGCCAACTATGGCTACACCTTC
CDR3aa: CASKAFTRDRANYGYTF

j_gene: TRBJ2-5
abundance: .
v_gene: TRBV10-1
d_gene: TRBD1
CDR3nt: TGCGCCAGCAGTGGGACAGGGAAAGAGACCCAGTACTTC
CDR3aa: CASSGTGKETQYF

j_gene: TRBJ2-1
abundance: .
v_gene: TRBV27
d_gene: TRBD2
CDR3nt: TGTGCCAGCAGTGTCGGGACTAGCGGCAAAAACAATGAGCAGTTCTTC
CDR3aa: CASSVGTSGKNNEQFF

j_gene: TRBJ2-1
abundance: .
v_gene: TRBV5-1
d_gene: TRBD2
CDR3nt: TGCGCCAGCAGCTTGCTAGCGGGGGGTTGGAATGAGCAGTTCTTC
CDR3aa: CASSLLAGGWNEQFF

j_gene: TRBJ2-7
abundance: .
v_gene: TRBV7-3
d_gene: .
CDR3nt: TGTGCCAGCAGCCCATCTAGCTCCTACGAGCAGTACTTC
CDR3aa: CASSPSSSYEQYF

j_gene: TRBJ2-3
abundance: .
v_gene: TRBV10-3
d_gene: .
CDR3nt: TGTGCCATCAGCATTCAACTAGTGAGTGGCACAGATACGCAGTATTTT
CDR3aa: CAISIQLVSGTDTQYF

j_gene: TRBJ2-7
abundance: .
v_gene: TRBV6-1
d_gene: .
CDR3nt: TGTGCCAGCAGTGACGACGTCGGGGCCTACGAGCAGTACTTC
CDR3aa: CASSDDVGAYEQYF

j_gene: TRBJ2-2
abundance: .
v_gene: TRBV13
d_gene: TRBD2
CDR3nt: TGTGCCAGCAGCTCCTTAGCGGGACGGTGGACCGGGGAGCTGTTTTTT
CDR3aa: CASSSLAGRWTGELFF

j_gene: TRBJ2-1
abundance: .
v_gene: TRBV2
d_gene: TRBD2
CDR3nt: TGTGCCAGAGAGGGAGGGGATTACAATGAGCAGTTCTTC
CDR3aa: CAREGGDYNEQFF

j_gene: TRBJ1-1
abundance: .
v_gene: TRBV7-9
d_gene: .
CDR3nt: TGTGCCAGCAGCTTAGCCCTGACGGGAGCTCGAAGGGGTGTCACTGAAGCTTTCTTT
CDR3aa: CASSLALTGARRGVTEAFF

j_gene: TRBJ2-7
abundance: once
v_gene: TRBV5-4
d_gene: .
CDR3nt: TGTGCCAGCAGCTCAGATGACAGATACGAGCAGTACTTC
CDR3aa: CASSSDDRYEQYF

j_gene: TRBJ2-7
abundance: once
v_gene: TRBV4-1
d_gene: TRBD1
CDR3nt: TGCGCCAGCAGCCAAGGAAGTTTTGCGACAGGGGCCTACGAGCAGTACTTC
CDR3aa: CASSQGSFATGAYEQYF

j_gene: TRBJ2-3
abundance: .
v_gene: TRBV4-1
d_gene: TRBD2
CDR3nt: TGCGCCAGCAGACCTAGCGGGAGTACAGATACGCAGTATTTT
CDR3aa: CASRPSGSTDTQYF

j_gene: TRBJ1-5
abundance: .
v_gene: TRBV10-2
d_gene: TRBD1
CDR3nt: TGCGCCAGCAAGGGGACAGGGTATCAGCCCCAGCATTTT
CDR3aa: CASKGTGYQPQHF

j_gene: TRBJ2-1
abundance: .
v_gene: TRBV27
d_gene: TRBD2
CDR3nt: TGTGCCAGCAGTGTGACCGGGGGGGGACACAATGAGCAGTTCTTC
CDR3aa: CASSVTGGGHNEQFF

j_gene: TRBJ2-3
abundance: .
v_gene: TRBV5-5
d_gene: .
CDR3nt: TGTGCCAGCAGCTTGTACCCCAGATCCACAGATACGCAGTATTTT
CDR3aa: CASSLYPRSTDTQYF

j_gene: TRBJ2-7
abundance: .
v_gene: TRBV5-1
d_gene: .
CDR3nt: TGCGCCAGCAGCTTGGGGCAGGGGTACTACGAGCAGTACTTC
CDR3aa: CASSLGQGYYEQYF

j_gene: TRBJ2-7
abundance: .
v_gene: TRBV4-1
d_gene: TRBD2
CDR3nt: TGCGCCAGCAGCCAACGACTAGCGGGAGGGGGCTACGAGCAGTACTTC
CDR3aa: CASSQRLAGGGYEQYF

j_gene: TRBJ2-7
abundance: .
v_gene: TRBV6-1
d_gene: .
CDR3nt: TGTGCCAGCAGTGAAGGTGGTTGGAGCCCCCCAAAAGACGAGCAGTACTTC
CDR3aa: CASSEGGWSPPKDEQYF

j_gene: TRBJ2-1
abundance: .
v_gene: TRBV4-3
d_gene: TRBD1
CDR3nt: TGCGCCAGCAGCCAAGAACGACAGGGGCGTCGATATGAGCAGTTCTTC
CDR3aa: CASSQERQGRRYEQFF

j_gene: TRBJ2-5
abundance: .
v_gene: TRBV9
d_gene: .
CDR3nt: TGTGCCAGCAGCGTAGAGGCCAGCAGGGAGACCCAGTACTTC
CDR3aa: CASSVEASRETQYF

j_gene: TRBJ1-1
abundance: .
v_gene: TRBV14
d_gene: .
CDR3nt: TGTGCCACTCTGCCCTGGGGGGCTGATACTGAAGCTTTCTTT
CDR3aa: CATLPWGADTEAFF

j_gene: TRBJ2-7
abundance: .
v_gene: TRBV5-6
d_gene: .
CDR3nt: TGTGCCAGCAGCTTGGCACAGGGATTCTACGAGCAGTACTTC
CDR3aa: CASSLAQGFYEQYF

j_gene: TRBJ2-7
abundance: .
v_gene: TRBV5-4
d_gene: .
CDR3nt: TGTGCCAGCAGCCTTGAAACAGGGACGCCTCCCTACGAGCAGTACTTC
CDR3aa: CASSLETGTPPYEQYF

j_gene: TRBJ1-6
abundance: .
v_gene: TRBV7-2
d_gene: TRBD1
CDR3nt: TGTGCCAGCAGCCCAGGACAGGGGGCGCGAGGGTCACCCCTCCACTTT
CDR3aa: CASSPGQGARGSPLHF

j_gene: TRBJ2-3
abundance: .
v_gene: TRBV6-4
d_gene: .
CDR3nt: TGTGCCAGCCGGAGGACAGTCACAGATACGCAGTATTTT
CDR3aa: CASRRTVTDTQYF

j_gene: TRBJ2-2
abundance: once
v_gene: TRBV9
d_gene: TRBD2
CDR3nt: TGTGCCAGCAGCGTAGAAGGTAGCGGGACGAACACCGGGGAGCTGTTTTTT
CDR3aa: CASSVEGSGTNTGELFF

j_gene: TRBJ1-6
abundance: .
v_gene: TRBV19
d_gene: TRBD1
CDR3nt: TGTGCCAGTAGGGAAAGACAGGGGAATTATAATTCACCCCTCCACTTT
CDR3aa: CASRERQGNYNSPLHF

j_gene: TRBJ1-2
abundance: .
v_gene: TRBV28
d_gene: .
CDR3nt: TGTGCCAGCAGTTTGGCTAAATCGCTCTATGGCTACACCTTC
CDR3aa: CASSLAKSLYGYTF

j_gene: TRBJ2-1
abundance: .
v_gene: TRBV13
d_gene: .
CDR3nt: TGTGCCAGCAGCTTGGCAGGGGATGAGCAGTTCTTC
CDR3aa: CASSLAGDEQFF

j_gene: TRBJ1-4
abundance: .
v_gene: TRBV19
d_gene: TRBD1
CDR3nt: TGTGCCAGTAGTAAAGGACAGGGGCCGTACGAAAAACTGTTTTTT
CDR3aa: CASSKGQGPYEKLFF

j_gene: TRBJ1-2
abundance: .
v_gene: TRBV2
d_gene: .
CDR3nt: TGTGCGTTGTACGGATCCGTAGAGATTGTAAACTATGGCTACACCTTC
CDR3aa: CALYGSVEIVNYGYTF

j_gene: TRBJ2-3
abundance: .
v_gene: TRBV4-2
d_gene: .
CDR3nt: TGTGCCAGCAGCCAAGATTGGCTAGCCCATCCCATTGATACGCAGTATTTT
CDR3aa: CASSQDWLAHPIDTQYF

j_gene: TRBJ2-5
abundance: .
v_gene: TRBV10-1
d_gene: TRBD1
CDR3nt: TGCGCCAGCAGTGCGGACAGGGAGTCGGAGACCCAGTACTTC
CDR3aa: CASSADRESETQYF

j_gene: TRBJ2-7
abundance: .
v_gene: TRBV27
d_gene: TRBD1
CDR3nt: TGTGCCAGCAGTTTAAGGGGACAGTCCTACGAGCAGTACTTC
CDR3aa: CASSLRGQSYEQYF

j_gene: TRBJ2-3
abundance: .
v_gene: TRBV2
d_gene: .
CDR3nt: TGTGCCAGCAGTGGGGTTGGCGGCACTTACGGTGATACGCAGTATTTT
CDR3aa: CASSGVGGTYGDTQYF

j_gene: TRBJ2-5
abundance: .
v_gene: TRBV11-2
d_gene: TRBD2
CDR3nt: TGTGCCAGCAGCCCGGTGGGGACTAGCGGGAGTAACCAAGAGACCCAGTACTTC
CDR3aa: CASSPVGTSGSNQETQYF

j_gene: TRBJ1-6
abundance: .
v_gene: TRBV4-1
d_gene: TRBD1
CDR3nt: TGCGCCAGCAGCCAAGGGACAGGGACTAATTCACCCCTCCACTTT
CDR3aa: CASSQGTGTNSPLHF

j_gene: TRBJ2-1
abundance: .
v_gene: TRBV7-9
d_gene: .
CDR3nt: TGTGCCAGCAGCTTACCTGAACAGGGTGACTCCTACAATGAGCAGTTCTTC
CDR3aa: CASSLPEQGDSYNEQFF

j_gene: TRBJ2-7
abundance: .
v_gene: TRBV21-1
d_gene: .
CDR3nt: TGTGCCAGCAGCAAGAGGAGCGGGGGGGTCTCCTACGAGCAGTACTTC
CDR3aa: CASSKRSGGVSYEQYF

j_gene: TRBJ2-5
abundance: .
v_gene: TRBV6-1
d_gene: TRBD2
CDR3nt: TGTGCCAGCAGTGGGGCGACTAGCTCTCGGGAGACCCAGTACTTC
CDR3aa: CASSGATSSRETQYF

j_gene: TRBJ1-5
abundance: .
v_gene: TRBV4-1
d_gene: .
CDR3nt: TGCGCCAGCAGCCAAGAAGTCAGGGCCGGGCAGCCCCAGCATTTT
CDR3aa: CASSQEVRAGQPQHF